The 5 T cell receptor beta chains in this list originate from one sample, sequenced in a study of T cells in Graves' hyperthyroidism and ophthalmopathy. Amplified TCR beta CDR3 regions derived from RNA transcripts. The study used the HTBI primer set for a first-round RT-PCR of the TCR CDR3. In TCRdb, the multiplex PCR reads were re-called with MiXCR into one record per CDR3 protein. Of approximately 610,000 distinct CDR3 sequences in the sample, about 14% were seen once. The sequenced sample consisted of blood. Receptor source: a middle-aged woman with Graves' ophthalmopathy.

On this clonotype itself: One end of the junction varies from germline; a read error may be responsible. The V call is TRBV3-1, the J call TRBJ2-1; D is unclear. This CDR3 has 12 residues. From germline, CDR1 is LGHDT and CDR2 YNNKEL (reference sequence). CDR3 bases: TGTGCCAGCAGCCAAGACTACAGTGAGCAGTTCTTC. Protein product: CASSQDYSEQFF.

The table lists this clonotype with many counts. The genes are TRBV7-9 and TRBJ1-1; D call uncertain. V dropped 3 bases and J dropped 4 bases, with 9 bases sitting between them. The CDR3 is 13 residues long. Per germline, CDR1 SEHNR and CDR2 FQNEAQ (reference sequence). DNA for the CDR3: TGTGCCAGCAGCTTTATGGTTGGCACTGAAGCTTTCTTT. Its translation: CASSFMVGTEAFF. The full variable domain, in which reference TRBV7-9 and TRBJ1-1 provide the parts outside the CDR3, is DTGVSQNPRHKITKRGQNVTFRCDPISEHNRLYWYRQTLGQGPEFLTYFQNEAQLEKSRLLSDRFSAERPKGSFSTLEIQRTEQGDSAMYLCASSFMVGTEAFFGQGTRLTVV.

This clonotype appeared many times. V and J are TRBV19 and TRBJ1-1, with D unresolved. V dropped 2 bases and J dropped 1 base, with 5 bases sitting between them. From germline, CDR1 is LNHDA and CDR2 SQIVND (reference sequence). The CDR3 has 13 amino acids. The CDR3 is CASSIRANTEAFF. The CDR3 coding sequence is TGTGCCAGTAGTATACGGGCGAACACTGAAGCTTTCTTT. Variable domain in full (rest from reference TRBV19 and TRBJ1-1): DGGITQSPKYLFRKEGQNVTLSCEQNLNHDAMYWYRQDPGQGLRLIYYSQIVNDFQKGDIAEGYSVSREKKESFPLTVTSAQKNPTAFYLCASSIRANTEAFFGQGTRLTVV.

This clonotype was recorded many times. This rearrangement joins TRBV5-1 to TRBJ1-1; perhaps TRBD1 as D (6 bases). The CDR3 spans 16 residues. Germline assignment: CDR1 SGHRS and CDR2 YFSETQ. V was clipped by 4 bases and J by 0 bases, with 16 bases between them. CDR3 DNA sequence: TGCGCCAGCAGCCTCGTGATAGGGGGGATGAACACTGAAGCTTTCTTT. As protein: CASSLVIGGMNTEAFF.

This clonotype was seen more than once but under ten times. The chain is built from TRBV18 and TRBJ1-3; the D is unclear. The germline V gene encodes CDR1 KGHSH and CDR2 LQKENI. Trimming pared 3 bases from V and 8 bases from J, leaving 26 bases between. The CDR3 consists of 18 residues. CDR3 protein: CASSPPGSAITFKDTIYF. The CDR3 DNA follows: TGTGCCAGCTCACCTCCCGGCAGTGCTATTACCTTCAAAGACACCATATATTTT.